The 14 T cell receptor beta chains below all came from one sample that was sequenced in a study of cytomegalovirus exposure and HLA in healthy donors. Primers included in the PCR were 60 Vbeta and 13 Jbeta primers. Data came from immunoSEQ multiplex PCR; TCRdb stores just in-frame clones and leaves some out. The sample lists 210,000 or so clones, 85% to 90% seen once, with 1% to 1.5% in the top ten. Specimen: PBMCs. Every receptor here comes from a man in his thirties or forties in good health and CMV-seronegative.

V and J are TRBV9 and TRBJ1-6; TRBD1 is a possible D gene (5 bases). Germline CDR1 and CDR2: SGDLS and YYNGEE. The CDR3 contains 13 residues. V gave up 0 bases and J gave up 14 bases, with 12 bases separating them. This CDR3 reads CASSVAWGEALHF. The CDR3 coding sequence is TGTGCCAGCAGCGTAGCCTGGGGGGAGGCCCTCCACTTT.

This chain uses TRBV7-6 with TRBJ2-7; tentatively, D is TRBD2 (5 bases). This CDR3 spans 13 amino acids. CDR1 is SGHVS and CDR2 is FNYEAQ in the germline V gene. V gave up 3 bases and J gave up 7 bases, with 13 bases separating them. The CDR3 sequence: CASSFAGSQEQYF. The CDR3 coding sequence is TGTGCCAGCAGCTTCGCGGGTTCACAGGAGCAGTACTTC.

The chain combines TRBV30 with TRBJ1-6; D remains ambiguous. Between the trimmed V and J ends, which lost 0 bases and 9 bases, there was a span of 3 bases. Per germline, CDR1 GTSNPN and CDR2 SVGIG (reference sequence). CDR3 length: 11 residues. CDR3: CAWSVSSPLHF. Here the CDR3 DNA reads TGTGCCTGGAGTGTCTCTTCACCCCTCCACTTT.

The chain recombines TRBV5-4 with TRBJ2-3; 8 nucleotides align to TRBD2. V lost 1 base to trimming and J lost 3 bases; unmatched junction nucleotides: 4. CDR1 and CDR2 (germline): SGHNT, YYREEE (reference sequence). This CDR3 is built from 15 residues. The CDR3 here is CASSLYASGTDTQYF. The CDR3 nucleotides are TGTGCCAGCAGCTTGTACGCTAGCGGGACAGATACGCAGTATTTT. The whole variable domain, remainder taken from reference TRBV5-4 and TRBJ2-3, is ETGVTQSPTHLIKTRGQQVTLRCSSQSGHNTVSWYQQALGQGPQFIFQYYREEENGRGNFPPRFSGLQFPNYSSELNVNALELDDSALYLCASSLYASGTDTQYFGPGTRLTVL.

The chain links TRBV6-5 to TRBJ2-7; the D gene is possibly TRBD1 (6 bases). V was clipped by 3 bases and J by 5 bases, with 17 bases between them. Germline values: CDR1 MNHEY, CDR2 SVGAGI. This CDR3 spans 15 amino acids. The CDR3 DNA sequence: TGTGCCAGCAGTTATGGTAGGACAGCTCCCAACGAGCAGTACTTC. Translating gives CASSYGRTAPNEQYF.

The chain employs TRBV6-1 and TRBJ2-3, with 9 bases matching TRBD2. Germline trimming cut 7 bases from V and 6 bases from J; bases unmatched to any gene: 11. Germline CDR1 MNHNS, CDR2 SASEGT. The CDR3 contains 15 residues. Here the CDR3 reads CASTTASGERDTQYF. Here the CDR3 DNA reads TGTGCCAGCACGACGGCTAGCGGGGAACGCGATACGCAGTATTTT.

The chain recombines TRBV7-6 with TRBJ2-1; 7 bases align to TRBD1. V shed 0 bases, J shed 4 bases, and the junction held 6 bases outside the gene matches. The CDR3 is 16 residues long. In germline, CDR1 is SGHVS, CDR2 FNYEAQ. CDR3 nucleotide sequence: TGTGCCAGCAGCTTAGCCGCCGGGACAGCATACAATGAGCAGTTCTTC. Translated, it gives CASSLAAGTAYNEQFF.

Only a few counts were recorded for this clone. The rearrangement joins TRBV7-9 to TRBJ2-1, with TRBD1 as a possible D gene (6 bases). The germline CDR1 and CDR2 sequences are SEHNR and FQNEAQ (reference sequence). The CDR3 has 11 amino acids. Trimming pared 5 bases from V and 10 bases from J, leaving 9 bases between. CDR3 sequence (DNA): TGTGCCAGCAGCCCCGACAGGGAGCAGTTCTTC. Its protein product is CASSPDREQFF.

This chain connects TRBV7-2 to TRBJ1-1; the D gene is possibly TRBD1 (6 bases). With 3 bases removed from V and 0 bases from J, the gap between germline ends came to 17 bases. In germline, CDR1 is SGHTA, CDR2 FQGNSA. CDR3 size: 17 residues. The CDR3 DNA sequence: TGTGCCAGCAGCTTTCGGGGCAGGGGAGTCATGAACACTGAAGCTTTCTTT. Its translation: CASSFRGRGVMNTEAFF.

This clone has a single count. The V call is TRBV5-4, the J call TRBJ2-4; D is unclear. Trimming took 4 bases from V and 9 from J, leaving 20 bases between them. CDR3 length: 15 amino acids. Germline V gives CDR1 SGHNT, CDR2 YYREEE (reference sequence). CDR3 loop: CASSPWVVRNSIQYF. The CDR3 bases are TGTGCCAGCAGCCCCTGGGTAGTGAGGAATAGCATTCAGTACTTC.

The rearrangement uses TRBV9 and TRBJ2-1; maybe TRBD2 (6 bases). CDR3 length: 13 amino acids. Trimming pared 1 base from V and 9 bases from J, leaving 11 bases between. Germline V CDR1 and CDR2: SGDLS, YYNGEE. CDR3 nucleotide sequence: TGTGCCAGCAGCGTAATCGGGGGAGGTGAGCAGTTCTTC. Translating gives CASSVIGGGEQFF.

This clone was counted between two and nine times. The chain uses TRBV4-1 and TRBJ1-1; the match to TRBD1 covers 9 bases. This CDR3 comprises 14 residues. The V and J ends lost 4 bases and 5 bases, in that order; junction bases with no gene match: 5. Per germline, CDR1 MGHRA and CDR2 YSYEKL. As DNA, the CDR3 is TGCGCCAGCAGCCTGATGGACAGGGGAACTGAAGCTTTCTTT. Its translation: CASSLMDRGTEAFF.

The chain has TRBV27 and TRBJ1-1, with 7 bases lining up with TRBD1. CDR3 length equals 17 residues. V gave up 6 bases and J gave up 0 bases; unmatched junction bases: 13. CDR1 is MNHEY and CDR2 is SMNVEV in the germline V gene (reference sequence). The CDR3 DNA follows: TGTGCCAGCAGCCATATGACAGGGATCCAAATGAACACTGAAGCTTTCTTT. This encodes CASSHMTGIQMNTEAFF.

The J gene is TRBJ2-1, the V gene TRBV4-2; 9 bases fit TRBD2. The CDR3 loop spans 17 amino acids. The V gene's germline CDR1 is LGHNA and CDR2 YNFKEQ. V shed 1 base and J 3 bases; nucleotides not matched to a gene: 7. For the CDR3, the DNA is TGTGCCAGCAGCCAAGTAGGCGGGGGGGCCCGCTACAATGAGCAGTTCTTC. The encoded protein is CASSQVGGGARYNEQFF.